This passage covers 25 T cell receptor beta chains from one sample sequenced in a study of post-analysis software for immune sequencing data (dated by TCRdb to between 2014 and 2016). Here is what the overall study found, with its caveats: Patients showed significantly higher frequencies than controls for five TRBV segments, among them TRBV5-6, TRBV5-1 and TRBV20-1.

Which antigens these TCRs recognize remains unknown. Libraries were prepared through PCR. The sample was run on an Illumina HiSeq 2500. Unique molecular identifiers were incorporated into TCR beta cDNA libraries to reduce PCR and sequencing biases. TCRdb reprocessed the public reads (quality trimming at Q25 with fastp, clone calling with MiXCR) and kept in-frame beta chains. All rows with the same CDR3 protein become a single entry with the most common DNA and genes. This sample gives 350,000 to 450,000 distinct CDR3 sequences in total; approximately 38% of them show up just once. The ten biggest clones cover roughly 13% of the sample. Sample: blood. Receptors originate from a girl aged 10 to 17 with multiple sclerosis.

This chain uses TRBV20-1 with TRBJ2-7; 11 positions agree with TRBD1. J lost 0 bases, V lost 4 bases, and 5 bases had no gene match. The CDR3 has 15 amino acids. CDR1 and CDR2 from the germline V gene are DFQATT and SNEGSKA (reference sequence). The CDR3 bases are TGCAGTGCTAACGGACAGGGGGCCAGCTCCTACGAGCAGTACTTC. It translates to CSANGQGASSYEQYF.

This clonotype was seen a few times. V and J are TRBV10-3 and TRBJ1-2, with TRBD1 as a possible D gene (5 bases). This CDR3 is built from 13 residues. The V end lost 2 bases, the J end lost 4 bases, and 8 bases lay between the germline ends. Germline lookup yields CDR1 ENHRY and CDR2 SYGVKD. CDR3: CAISETGVYGYTF. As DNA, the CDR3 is TGTGCCATCAGTGAGACGGGGGTCTATGGCTACACCTTC.

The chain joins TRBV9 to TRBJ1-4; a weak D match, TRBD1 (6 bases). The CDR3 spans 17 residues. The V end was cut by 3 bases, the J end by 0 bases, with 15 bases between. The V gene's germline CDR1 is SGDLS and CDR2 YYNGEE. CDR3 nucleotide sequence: TGTGCCAGCAGCGCTACAGGGCTAGGTACAACTAATGAAAAACTGTTTTTT. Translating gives CASSATGLGTTNEKLFF.

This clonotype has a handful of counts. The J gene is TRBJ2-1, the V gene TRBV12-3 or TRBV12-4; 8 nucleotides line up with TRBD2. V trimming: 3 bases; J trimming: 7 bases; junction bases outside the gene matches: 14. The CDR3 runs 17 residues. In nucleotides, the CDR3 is TGTGCCAGCAGTTTTCAGATAGCGGGGAGAGCGGGGAATGAGCAGTTCTTC. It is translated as CASSFQIAGRAGNEQFF.

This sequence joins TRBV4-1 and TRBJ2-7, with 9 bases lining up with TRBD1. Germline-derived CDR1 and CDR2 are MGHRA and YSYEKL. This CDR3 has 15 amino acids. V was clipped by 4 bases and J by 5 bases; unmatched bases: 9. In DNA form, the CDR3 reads TGCGCCAGCAGCCTAGCCGGGACAGGGACACACGAGCAGTACTTC. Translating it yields CASSLAGTGTHEQYF.

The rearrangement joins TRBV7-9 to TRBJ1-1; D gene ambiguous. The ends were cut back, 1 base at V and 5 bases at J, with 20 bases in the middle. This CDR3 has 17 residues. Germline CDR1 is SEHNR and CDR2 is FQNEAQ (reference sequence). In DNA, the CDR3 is TGTGCCAGCAGCTTAGGACTGAGAAGAAGCCCGGAGACTGAAGCTTTCTTT. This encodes CASSLGLRRSPETEAFF. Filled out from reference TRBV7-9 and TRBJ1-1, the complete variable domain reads DTGVSQNPRHKITKRGQNVTFRCDPISEHNRLYWYRQTLGQGPEFLTYFQNEAQLEKSRLLSDRFSAERPKGSFSTLEIQRTEQGDSAMYLCASSLGLRRSPETEAFFGQGTRLTVV.

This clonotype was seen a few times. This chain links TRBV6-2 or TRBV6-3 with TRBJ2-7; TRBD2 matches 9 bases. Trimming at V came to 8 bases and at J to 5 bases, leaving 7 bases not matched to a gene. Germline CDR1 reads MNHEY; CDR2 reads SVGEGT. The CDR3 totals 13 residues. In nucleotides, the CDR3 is TGTGCCAGCGCCGCTGGGACTAGCAACGAGCAGTACTTC. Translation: CASAAGTSNEQYF.

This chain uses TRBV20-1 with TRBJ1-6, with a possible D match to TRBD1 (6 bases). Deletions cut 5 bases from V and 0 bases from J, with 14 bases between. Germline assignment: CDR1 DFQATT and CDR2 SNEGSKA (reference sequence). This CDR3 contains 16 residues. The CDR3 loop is CSAPDRLSSYNSPLHF. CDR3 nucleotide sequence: TGCAGTGCTCCCGACAGGCTTAGCTCCTATAATTCACCCCTCCACTTT.

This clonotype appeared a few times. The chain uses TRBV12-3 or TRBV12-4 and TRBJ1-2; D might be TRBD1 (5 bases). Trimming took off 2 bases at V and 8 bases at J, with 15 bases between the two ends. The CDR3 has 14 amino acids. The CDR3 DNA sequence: TGTGCCAGCAGTTTAACCGGGACCTCTATAGGCTACACCTTC. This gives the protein CASSLTGTSIGYTF.

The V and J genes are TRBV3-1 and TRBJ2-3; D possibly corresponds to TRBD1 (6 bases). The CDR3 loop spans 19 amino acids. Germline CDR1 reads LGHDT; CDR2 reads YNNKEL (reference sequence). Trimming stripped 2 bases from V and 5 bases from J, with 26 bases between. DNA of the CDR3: TGTGCCAGCAGCCAATACGGGGTCCGAACAGGGCTGGCGGGAGATACGCAGTATTTT. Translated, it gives CASSQYGVRTGLAGDTQYF.

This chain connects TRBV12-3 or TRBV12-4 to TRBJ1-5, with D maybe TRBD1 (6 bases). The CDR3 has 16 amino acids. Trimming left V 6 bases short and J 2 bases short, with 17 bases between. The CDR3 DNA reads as TGTGCCAGCAGCCCCCGCGTGGGGGCAGGCAATCAGCCCCAGCATTTT. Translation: CASSPRVGAGNQPQHF.

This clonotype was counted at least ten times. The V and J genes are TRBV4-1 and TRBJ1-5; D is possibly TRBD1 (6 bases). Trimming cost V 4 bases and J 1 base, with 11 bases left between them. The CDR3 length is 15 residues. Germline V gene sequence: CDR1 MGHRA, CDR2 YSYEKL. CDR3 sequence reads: CASSPQGLSNQPQHF. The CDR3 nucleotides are TGCGCCAGCAGCCCGCAGGGGTTGAGCAATCAGCCCCAGCATTTT.

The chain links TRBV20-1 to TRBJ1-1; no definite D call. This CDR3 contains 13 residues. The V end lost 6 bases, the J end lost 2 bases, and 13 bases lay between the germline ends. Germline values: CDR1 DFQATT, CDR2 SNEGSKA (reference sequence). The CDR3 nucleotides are TGCAGTGCCCAGGACGGTCTAAACACTGAAGCTTTCTTT. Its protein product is CSAQDGLNTEAFF.

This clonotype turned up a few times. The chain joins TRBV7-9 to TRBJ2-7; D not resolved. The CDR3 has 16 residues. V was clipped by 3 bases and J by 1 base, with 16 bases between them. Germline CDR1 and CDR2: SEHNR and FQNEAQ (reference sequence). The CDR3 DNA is TGTGCCAGCAGCTTCCGGGCGGATCGAGGTTCCTACGAGCAGTACTTC. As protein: CASSFRADRGSYEQYF. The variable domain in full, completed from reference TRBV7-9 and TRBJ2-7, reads DTGVSQNPRHKITKRGQNVTFRCDPISEHNRLYWYRQTLGQGPEFLTYFQNEAQLEKSRLLSDRFSAERPKGSFSTLEIQRTEQGDSAMYLCASSFRADRGSYEQYFGPGTRLTVT.

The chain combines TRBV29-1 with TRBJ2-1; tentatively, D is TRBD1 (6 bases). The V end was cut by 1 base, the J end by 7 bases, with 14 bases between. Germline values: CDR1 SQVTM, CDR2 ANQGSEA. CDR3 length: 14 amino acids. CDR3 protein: CSVEGLGAGNEQFF. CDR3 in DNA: TGCAGCGTTGAAGGGTTGGGGGCAGGTAATGAGCAGTTCTTC.

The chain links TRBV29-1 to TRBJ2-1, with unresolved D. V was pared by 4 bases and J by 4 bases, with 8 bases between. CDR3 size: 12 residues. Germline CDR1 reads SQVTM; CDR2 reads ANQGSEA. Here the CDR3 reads CSVVLRYNEQFF. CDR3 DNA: TGCAGCGTTGTTTTACGATACAATGAGCAGTTCTTC.

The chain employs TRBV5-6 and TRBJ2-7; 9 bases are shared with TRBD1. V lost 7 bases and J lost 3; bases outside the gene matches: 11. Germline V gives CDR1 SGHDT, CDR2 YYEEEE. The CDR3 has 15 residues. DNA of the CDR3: TGTGCCAGCGGACCTTTTTTGACAGGGGGCTACGAGCAGTACTTC. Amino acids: CASGPFLTGGYEQYF.

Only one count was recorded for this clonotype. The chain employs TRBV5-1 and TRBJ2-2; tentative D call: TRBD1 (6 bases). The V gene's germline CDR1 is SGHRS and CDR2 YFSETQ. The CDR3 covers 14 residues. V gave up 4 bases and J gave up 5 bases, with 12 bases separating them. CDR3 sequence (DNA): TGCGCCAGCAGCACGGACAGAGCTACCGGGGAGCTGTTTTTT. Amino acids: CASSTDRATGELFF.

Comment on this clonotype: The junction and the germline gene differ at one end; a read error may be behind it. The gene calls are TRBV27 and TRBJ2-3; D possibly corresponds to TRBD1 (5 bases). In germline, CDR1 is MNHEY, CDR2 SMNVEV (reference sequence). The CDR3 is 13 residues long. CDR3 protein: CASSLYGTGTQYF. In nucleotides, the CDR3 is TGTGCCAGCAGTTTATACGGCACAGGTACGCAGTATTTT.

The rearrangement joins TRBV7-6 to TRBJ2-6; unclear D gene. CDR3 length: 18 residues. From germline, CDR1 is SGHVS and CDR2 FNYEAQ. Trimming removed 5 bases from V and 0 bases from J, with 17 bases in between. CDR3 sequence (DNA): TGTGCCAGCAGCCCTTACTACGGCCCCCTCTCTGGGGCCAACGTCCTGACTTTC. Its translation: CASSPYYGPLSGANVLTF.

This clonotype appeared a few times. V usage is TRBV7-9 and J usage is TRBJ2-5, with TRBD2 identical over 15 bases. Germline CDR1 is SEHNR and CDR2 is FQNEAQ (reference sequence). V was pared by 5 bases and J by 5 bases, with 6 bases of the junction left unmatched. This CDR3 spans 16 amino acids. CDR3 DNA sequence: TGTGCCAGCAGCACGGGACTAGCGGGGGGCCCGGAGACCCAGTACTTC. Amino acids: CASSTGLAGGPETQYF.

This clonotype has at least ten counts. The CDR3 coding sequence is TGTGCCAGCAGTTTCGTTATAGAGGCAGATACGCAGTATTTT. Its translation: CASSFVIEADTQYF. The chain employs TRBV12-3 or TRBV12-4 and TRBJ2-3; no clear D gene. This CDR3 region has 14 residues. The germline V and J ends were trimmed by 3 bases and 4 bases, with 11 bases remaining between them.

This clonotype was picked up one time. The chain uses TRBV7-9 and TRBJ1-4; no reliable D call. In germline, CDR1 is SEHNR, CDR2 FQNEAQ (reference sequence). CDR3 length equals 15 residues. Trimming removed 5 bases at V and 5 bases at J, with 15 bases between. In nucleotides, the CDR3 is TGTGCCAGCAGCGGAGGAGGGCGCTGGAATGAAAAACTGTTTTTT. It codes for CASSGGGRWNEKLFF.

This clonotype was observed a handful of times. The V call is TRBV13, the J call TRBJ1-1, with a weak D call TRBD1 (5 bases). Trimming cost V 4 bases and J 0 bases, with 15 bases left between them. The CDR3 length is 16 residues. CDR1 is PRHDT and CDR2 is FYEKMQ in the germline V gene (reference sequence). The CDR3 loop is CASSSTPETVNTEAFF. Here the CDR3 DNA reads TGTGCCAGCAGCTCGACCCCCGAGACAGTGAACACTGAAGCTTTCTTT.

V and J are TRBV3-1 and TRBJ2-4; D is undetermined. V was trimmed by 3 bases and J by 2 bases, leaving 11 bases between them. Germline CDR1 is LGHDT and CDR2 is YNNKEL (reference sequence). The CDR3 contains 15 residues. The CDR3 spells CASSQMVGSKNIQYF. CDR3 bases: TGTGCCAGCAGCCAGATGGTCGGGTCCAAAAACATTCAGTACTTC. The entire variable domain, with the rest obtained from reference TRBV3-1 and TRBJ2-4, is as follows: DTAVSQTPKYLVTQMGNDKSIKCEQNLGHDTMYWYKQDSKKFLKIMFSYNNKELIINETVPNRFSPKSPDKAHLNLHINSLELGDSAVYFCASSQMVGSKNIQYFGAGTRLSVL.